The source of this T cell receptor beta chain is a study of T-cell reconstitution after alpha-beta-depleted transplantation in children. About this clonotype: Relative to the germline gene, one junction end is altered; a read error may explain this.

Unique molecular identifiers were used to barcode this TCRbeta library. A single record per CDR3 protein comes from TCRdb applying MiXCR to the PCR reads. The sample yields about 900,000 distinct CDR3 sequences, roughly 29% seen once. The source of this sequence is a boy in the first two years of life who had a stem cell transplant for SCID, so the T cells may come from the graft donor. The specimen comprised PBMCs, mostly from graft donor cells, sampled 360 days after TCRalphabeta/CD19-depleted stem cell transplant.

The DNA for the CDR3 is TGTGCCAGCAGCTTAGAGGGTGGACTAGCGGGGACCACCTCTGCCTTC. As protein: CASSLEGGLAGTTSAF. The chain carries TRBV7-2 and TRBJ2-1, with TRBD2 matching 12 bases. The CDR3 totals 16 residues. Looked up from germline, CDR1 is SGHTA and CDR2 is FQGNSA.